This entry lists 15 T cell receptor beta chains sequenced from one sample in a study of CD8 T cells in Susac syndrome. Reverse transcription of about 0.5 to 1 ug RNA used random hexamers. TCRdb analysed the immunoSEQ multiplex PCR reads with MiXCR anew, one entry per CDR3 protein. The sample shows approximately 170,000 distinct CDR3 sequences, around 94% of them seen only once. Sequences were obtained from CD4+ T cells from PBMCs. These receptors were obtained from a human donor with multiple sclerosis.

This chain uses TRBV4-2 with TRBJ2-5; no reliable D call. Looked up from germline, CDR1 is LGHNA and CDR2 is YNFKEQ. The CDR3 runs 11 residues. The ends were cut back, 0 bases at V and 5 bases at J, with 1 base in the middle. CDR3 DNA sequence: TGTGCCAGCAGCCAAGATGAGACCCAGTACTTC. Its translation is CASSQDETQYF.

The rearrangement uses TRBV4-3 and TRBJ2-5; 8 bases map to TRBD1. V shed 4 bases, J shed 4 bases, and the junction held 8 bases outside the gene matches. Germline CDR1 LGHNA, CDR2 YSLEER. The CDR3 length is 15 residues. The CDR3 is CASSPQGAQGETQYF. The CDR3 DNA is TGCGCCAGCAGCCCTCAGGGGGCGCAGGGAGAGACCCAGTACTTC.

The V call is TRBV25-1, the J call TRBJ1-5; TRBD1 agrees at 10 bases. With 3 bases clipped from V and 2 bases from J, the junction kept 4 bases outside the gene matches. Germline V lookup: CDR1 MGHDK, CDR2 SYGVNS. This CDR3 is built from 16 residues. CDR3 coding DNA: TGTGCCAGCAGTGACGACAGGGGGCATGGCAATCAGCCCCAGCATTTT. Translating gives CASSDDRGHGNQPQHF.

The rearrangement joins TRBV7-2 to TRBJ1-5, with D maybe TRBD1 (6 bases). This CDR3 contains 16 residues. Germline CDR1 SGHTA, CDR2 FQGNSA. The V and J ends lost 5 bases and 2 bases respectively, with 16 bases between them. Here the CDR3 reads CASSEQQGGGNQPQHF. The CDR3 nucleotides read TGTGCCAGCAGCGAACAACAGGGAGGAGGCAATCAGCCCCAGCATTTT. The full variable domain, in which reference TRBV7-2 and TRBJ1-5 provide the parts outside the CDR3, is GAGVSQSPSNKVTEKGKDVELRCDPISGHTALYWYRQSLGQGLEFLIYFQGNSAPDKSGLPSDRFSAERTGGSVSTLTIQRTQQEDSAVYLCASSEQQGGGNQPQHFGDGTRLSIL.

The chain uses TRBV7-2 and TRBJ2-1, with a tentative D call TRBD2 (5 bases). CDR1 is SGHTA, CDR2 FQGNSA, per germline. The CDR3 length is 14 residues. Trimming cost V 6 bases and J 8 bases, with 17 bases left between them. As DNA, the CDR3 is TGTGCCAGCAGACCGAGAGCGGTACTCGATGAGCAGTTCTTC. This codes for CASRPRAVLDEQFF.

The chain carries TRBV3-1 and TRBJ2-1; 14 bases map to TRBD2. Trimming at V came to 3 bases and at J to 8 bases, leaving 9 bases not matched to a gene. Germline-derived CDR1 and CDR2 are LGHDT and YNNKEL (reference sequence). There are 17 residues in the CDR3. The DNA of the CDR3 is TGTGCCAGCAGCCAGGCCACCGGGACTAGCGGGAGCTATGAGCAGTTCTTC. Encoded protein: CASSQATGTSGSYEQFF.

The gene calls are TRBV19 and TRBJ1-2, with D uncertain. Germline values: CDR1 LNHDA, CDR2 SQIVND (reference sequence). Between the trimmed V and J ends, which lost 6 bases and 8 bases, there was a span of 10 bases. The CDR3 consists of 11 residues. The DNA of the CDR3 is TGTGCCAGTAGGATGTTCGGGGGCTACACCTTC. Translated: CASRMFGGYTF.

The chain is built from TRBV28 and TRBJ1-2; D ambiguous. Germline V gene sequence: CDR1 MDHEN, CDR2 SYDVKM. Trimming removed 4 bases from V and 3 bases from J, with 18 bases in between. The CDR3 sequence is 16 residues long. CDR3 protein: CASSSPYTGKDYGYTF. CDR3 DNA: TGTGCCAGCAGTTCACCTTACACTGGCAAAGACTATGGCTACACCTTC.

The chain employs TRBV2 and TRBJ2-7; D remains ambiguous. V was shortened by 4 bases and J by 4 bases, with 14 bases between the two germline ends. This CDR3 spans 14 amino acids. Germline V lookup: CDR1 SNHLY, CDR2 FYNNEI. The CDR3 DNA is TGTGCCAGCAGTGTCGATCAGGTCCAATACGAGCAGTACTTC. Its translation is CASSVDQVQYEQYF.

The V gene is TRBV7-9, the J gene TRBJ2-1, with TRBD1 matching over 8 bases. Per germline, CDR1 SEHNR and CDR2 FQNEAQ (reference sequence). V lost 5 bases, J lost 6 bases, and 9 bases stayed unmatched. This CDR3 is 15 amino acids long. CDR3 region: CASSPFRGLVNEQFF. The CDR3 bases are TGTGCCAGCAGCCCATTCAGGGGGCTGGTCAATGAGCAGTTCTTC.

The CDR3 DNA reads TGCAGTGCCTTAGGGGGACTAGCCGCTAATGAGCAGTTCTTC. This codes for CSALGGLAANEQFF. This chain uses TRBV20-1 with TRBJ2-1; 9 bases line up with TRBD2. The germline gives CDR1 DFQATT, CDR2 SNEGSKA (reference sequence). The CDR3 contains 14 residues. V shed 6 bases, J shed 7 bases, and the junction held 10 bases outside the gene matches.

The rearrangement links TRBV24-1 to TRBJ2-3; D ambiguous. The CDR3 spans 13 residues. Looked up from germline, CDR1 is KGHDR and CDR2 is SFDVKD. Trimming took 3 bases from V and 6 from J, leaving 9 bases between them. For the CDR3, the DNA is TGTGCCACCAGTGATCCGCCCGTGGATACGCAGTATTTT. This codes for CATSDPPVDTQYF.

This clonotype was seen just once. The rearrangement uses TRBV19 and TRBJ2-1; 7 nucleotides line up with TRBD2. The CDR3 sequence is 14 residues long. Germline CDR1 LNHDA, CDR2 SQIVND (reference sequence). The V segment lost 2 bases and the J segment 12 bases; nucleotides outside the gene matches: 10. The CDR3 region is CASSIFGLADRQFF. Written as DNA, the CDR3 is TGTGCCAGTAGTATATTTGGGCTAGCGGATCGGCAGTTCTTC.

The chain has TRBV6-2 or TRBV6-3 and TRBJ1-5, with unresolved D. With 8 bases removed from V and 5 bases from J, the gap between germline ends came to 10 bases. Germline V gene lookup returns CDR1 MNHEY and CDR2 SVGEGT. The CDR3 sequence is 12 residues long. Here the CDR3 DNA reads TGTGCCAGCGCGCTCCGTTATCAGCCCCAGCATTTT. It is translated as CASALRYQPQHF.

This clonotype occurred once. The CDR3: CASGPVNTGELFF. CDR3 in DNA: TGTGCTAGTGGTCCGGTCAACACCGGGGAGCTGTTTTTT. The J gene is TRBJ2-2, the V gene TRBV12-5; D unresolved. V was shortened by 5 bases and J by 2 bases, with 6 bases between the two germline ends. CDR3 size: 13 residues. The V gene's germline CDR1 is LGHNT and CDR2 FRNRAP.